This TCR beta chain came from a study of human T cells and chemical hapten exposure. This clonotype showed up many times. Documented time point: patch test 2, 6 weeks after DPC sensitization. Noted treatment: therapeutic diphenylcyclopropenone sensitization with weekly scalp DPC. Blood sampling preceded each patch test application. TCRdb itself ran the RACE reads through MiXCR, one entry per CDR3 protein. Here the sample spans a few hundred thousand distinct CDR3 sequences, over 6% being singletons. This specimen consisted of whole blood, obtained in connection with sensitization to the hapten diphenylcyclopropenone (DPC). The TCR originated in a woman aged 18 to 35 with alopecia areata. Some clones in this sample may be carry-over from other donors' samples.

The DNA for the CDR3 is TGCGCCAGCAGCCAATCTTCGACAGGGGCAGGCTATGGCTACACCTTC. It specifies CASSQSSTGAGYGYTF. The gene calls are TRBV4-3 and TRBJ1-2; 8 positions agree with TRBD1. There are 16 residues in the CDR3. Germline lookup yields CDR1 LGHNA and CDR2 YSLEER. V gave up 2 bases and J gave up 4 bases; unmatched junction bases: 9.